This TCR beta chain was captured in a study of radiation and T cells in renal cell carcinoma. Study-wide findings and caveats: Dominant CDR3 motifs occupied more repertoire in irradiated than control tumors.

The V gene's germline CDR1 is SGHRS and CDR2 YFSETQ. Losses at the gene ends were 0 bases for V and 1 base for J; bases not matched to a gene: 1. The CDR3 has 15 residues. Stated treatment: treatment-naive control, cytoreductive nephrectomy. Control tumors came from treatment-naive patients without prior radiation. This renal cell carcinoma was of the clear cell type. Sequencing used immunoSEQ multiplex PCR; TCRdb keeps in-frame clones, though not all of them. The sample lists about 24,000 clones; roughly half were seen once. In its sample, this clone was seen once. Its antigen is unknown. This receptor was taken from a human donor with renal cell carcinoma. This specimen was tumor tissue, taken from a patient whose treatment was nephrectomy without radiotherapy. The genes are TRBV5-1 and TRBJ1-5; TRBD1 aligns across 7 bases. The CDR3, as DNA: TGCGCCAGCAGCTTGGAGGGGGCGAGCAATCAGCCCCAGCATTTT. Its translation is CASSLEGASNQPQHF.